This entry lists 20 T cell receptor beta chains sequenced from one sample in a study of T cell responses to AZD1222 COVID-19 vaccine. TCRdb's table, derived via immunoSEQ multiplex PCR, lists solely in-frame clones and lacks some. The repertoire consists of over 75,000 clones, with around 88% occurring once and the leading ten covering 9.5% to 13%. The material sequenced was peripheral blood, taken 28 days after the second AZD1222 dose. These receptors originate from an adult who received the AZD1222 COVID-19 vaccine.

This chain joins TRBV6-6 and TRBJ2-1, with a weak D call TRBD2 (6 bases). The CDR3 has 13 residues. From germline, CDR1 is MNHNY and CDR2 SVGAGI (reference sequence). The V end lost 8 bases, the J end lost 9 bases, and 17 bases lay between the germline ends. This chain's CDR3 is CASDQGGVTEQFF. The CDR3 DNA reads as TGTGCCAGCGACCAAGGAGGGGTCACTGAGCAGTTCTTC.

The chain uses TRBV30 and TRBJ2-7, with 7 bases lining up with TRBD1. The CDR3 consists of 13 residues. Germline CDR1 and CDR2: GTSNPN and SVGIG (reference sequence). Trimming took 2 bases from V and 7 from J; bases not matched to a gene: 8. The chain's CDR3 is CAWSRQGMGEQYF. For the CDR3, the DNA is TGTGCCTGGAGTAGACAGGGAATGGGGGAGCAGTACTTC.

The chain links TRBV15 to TRBJ2-7, with 9 bases lining up with TRBD2. Per germline, CDR1 LNHNV and CDR2 YYDKDF (reference sequence). The CDR3 runs to 15 residues. Unmatched junction bases numbered 3, after V lost 0 bases and J lost 3 bases. CDR3 residues: CATSREGGGVYEQYF. CDR3 DNA sequence: TGTGCCACCAGCAGAGAAGGCGGGGGGGTCTACGAGCAGTACTTC.

The gene calls are TRBV10-3 and TRBJ1-2; no definite D call. The germline V and J ends were trimmed by 3 bases and 3 bases, with 11 bases remaining between them. Germline V lookup: CDR1 ENHRY, CDR2 SYGVKD. CDR3 length: 14 amino acids. The CDR3 region is CAISEYATDYGYTF. As DNA, the CDR3 is TGTGCCATCAGTGAATACGCGACGGACTATGGCTACACCTTC.

For the CDR3, the DNA is TGTGCCAGCAACAGATTCTCCGGACAGGGGGACTATGGCTACACCTTC. Amino acids: CASNRFSGQGDYGYTF. The chain combines TRBV7-9 with TRBJ1-2; 10 nucleotides line up with TRBD1. With V trimmed by 7 bases and J by 3 bases, 11 bases remained unmatched. CDR3 length equals 16 residues. Per the germline V gene, CDR1 is SEHNR and CDR2 is FQNEAQ (reference sequence).

This chain connects TRBV6-5 to TRBJ1-2, with 7 bases that match TRBD1. CDR1 and CDR2 (germline): MNHEY, SVGAGI. The CDR3 loop spans 14 amino acids. With V trimmed by 3 bases and J by 8 bases, 9 bases remained unmatched. The CDR3 sequence: CASSYRQGYSGYTF. The CDR3 coding sequence is TGTGCCAGCAGTTATAGACAGGGTTACTCCGGCTACACCTTC.

This clone is a singleton in its sample. This chain uses TRBV13 with TRBJ2-7; TRBD1 aligns across 9 bases. This CDR3 is built from 15 residues. V shed 2 bases, J shed 4 bases, and the junction held 6 bases outside the gene matches. Germline CDR1 reads PRHDT; CDR2 reads FYEKMQ (reference sequence). DNA of the CDR3: TGTGCCAGCAGCTTAACGGGACAGGGCTCGTACGAGCAGTACTTC. Encoded protein: CASSLTGQGSYEQYF. The full variable domain, in which reference TRBV13 and TRBJ2-7 provide the parts outside the CDR3, is AAGVIQSPRHLIKEKRETATLKCYPIPRHDTVYWYQQGPGQDPQFLISFYEKMQSDKGSIPDRFSAQQFSDYHSELNMSSLELGDSALYFCASSLTGQGSYEQYFGPGTRLTVT.

CDR3 amino acids: CASSLDGRWLNQPQHF. Written as DNA, the CDR3 is TGTGCCAGCAGCTTGGACGGACGGTGGTTGAATCAGCCCCAGCATTTT. The gene calls are TRBV5-5 and TRBJ1-5, with D unresolved. Trimming stripped 0 bases from V and 4 bases from J, with 14 bases between. The length of the CDR3 is 16 residues. From germline, CDR1 is SGHKS and CDR2 YYEKEE (reference sequence).

V gene TRBV4-3 combines with J gene TRBJ1-3; possibly TRBD1 for D (5 bases). V lost 4 bases and J lost 0, with 13 bases in between. This CDR3 is 16 amino acids long. Germline-derived CDR1 and CDR2 are LGHNA and YSLEER. In DNA, the CDR3 is TGCGCCAGCAGCCCGGGGGGGTACTTCTCTGGAAACACCATATATTTT. Its translation is CASSPGGYFSGNTIYF.

J is TRBJ2-4 and V is TRBV19; D is perhaps TRBD1 (5 bases). CDR1 and CDR2 from the germline V gene are LNHDA and SQIVND (reference sequence). The CDR3 spans 12 residues. With 3 bases removed from V and 9 bases from J, the gap between germline ends came to 9 bases. The CDR3 region has the DNA TGTGCCAGTAGTATTGGGGCAGCCATTCAGTACTTC. The encoded protein is CASSIGAAIQYF.

The chain couples TRBV6-6 to TRBJ2-7; 9 nucleotides line up with TRBD2. The V gene's germline CDR1 is MNHNY and CDR2 SVGAGI (reference sequence). The CDR3 spans 14 residues. With 6 bases clipped from V and 4 bases from J, the junction kept 7 bases outside the gene matches. The CDR3 region has the DNA TGTGCCAGCAGAGGCGGGGGGGACGGGTACGAGCAGTACTTC. Its translation: CASRGGGDGYEQYF.

The V and J genes are TRBV5-8 and TRBJ2-2; 10 bases align to TRBD2. V gave up 8 bases and J gave up 2 bases; unmatched junction bases: 6. Germline V gives CDR1 SGHTS, CDR2 YDEGEE. The CDR3 length is 15 residues. CDR3 sequence: CARKRGGVNTGELFF. The CDR3 DNA is TGTGCCAGGAAGCGGGGGGGCGTAAACACCGGGGAGCTGTTTTTT.

This clone was counted a single time. The chain has TRBV7-9 and TRBJ1-5; D uncertain. The CDR3 length is 13 residues. Germline V gene data show CDR1 as SEHNR and CDR2 as FQNEAQ (reference sequence). The V end was cut by 2 bases, the J end by 5 bases, with 7 bases between. DNA of the CDR3: TGTGCCAGCAGCTTATGGAGCGATCAGCCCCAGCATTTT. Its protein is CASSLWSDQPQHF.

DNA of the CDR3: TGTGCCAGCAGCAACACAAGCGGGGCCCTCTACGAGCAGTACTTC. It codes for CASSNTSGALYEQYF. The chain recombines TRBV7-6 with TRBJ2-7; 7 bases map to TRBD2. The CDR3 runs 15 residues. The germline V gene has CDR1 SGHVS and CDR2 FNYEAQ. Trimming took 5 bases from V and 3 from J; bases not matched to a gene: 10.

This clone was seen only once. The V gene is TRBV19, the J gene TRBJ2-1, with 8 positions matching TRBD2. Germline V CDR1 and CDR2: LNHDA, SQIVND (reference sequence). Unmatched junction bases numbered 9, after V lost 1 base and J lost 7 bases. The CDR3 is made up of 16 amino acids. The CDR3 loop is CASSIVSGGDVNEQFF. The DNA of the CDR3 is TGTGCCAGTAGTATAGTATCCGGGGGGGACGTTAATGAGCAGTTCTTC.

The V and J genes are TRBV6-5 and TRBJ1-3, with D tentatively TRBD1 (6 bases). Trimming shortened V by 2 bases and J by 4 bases, and 12 bases separated the two germline ends. Per the germline V gene, CDR1 is MNHEY and CDR2 is SVGAGI. This CDR3 comprises 15 residues. CDR3 sequence: CASSYQGQSGNTIYF. CDR3 DNA sequence: TGTGCCAGCAGTTACCAAGGACAGTCCGGAAACACCATATATTTT.

Only one count was recorded for this clone. The chain recombines TRBV2 with TRBJ1-1; D is unclear. Between the trimmed V and J ends, which lost 3 bases and 3 bases, there was a span of 2 bases. The CDR3 contains 11 residues. Germline-derived CDR1 and CDR2 are SNHLY and FYNNEI. CDR3 bases: TGTGCCAGCAGTGATTACACTGAAGCTTTCTTT. Encoded protein: CASSDYTEAFF.

The CDR3 nucleotides read TGTGCCAGCTCCCCAGGGACAGGGATAACCTACGAGCAGTACTTC. As protein: CASSPGTGITYEQYF. This chain links TRBV18 with TRBJ2-7; 9 positions agree with TRBD1. The CDR3 covers 15 residues. V lost 6 bases, J lost 2 bases, and 8 bases stayed unmatched. CDR1 is KGHSH, CDR2 LQKENI, per germline.

The V gene is TRBV9, the J gene TRBJ1-2, with a weak D call TRBD1 (6 bases). CDR3 length: 15 residues. The V gene lost 4 bases and the J gene lost 3 bases, with 16 bases spanning the gap. CDR1 is SGDLS, CDR2 YYNGEE, per germline. The CDR3 DNA is TGTGCCAGCAGCCCCAGTGTCGGACAGCACTATGGCTACACCTTC. Translated: CASSPSVGQHYGYTF.

The CDR3 bases are TGTGCCAGCAGTTACCAGGGGGCGACGGGAAACACCATATATTTT. Encoded protein: CASSYQGATGNTIYF. The chain couples TRBV6-5 to TRBJ1-3, with 8 bases matching TRBD1. In germline, CDR1 is MNHEY, CDR2 SVGAGI. The CDR3 runs to 15 residues. V shed 2 bases and J 4 bases; nucleotides not matched to a gene: 4.